A single sample gave rise to the 6 T cell receptor beta chains below, sequenced in a study of blood T cells in healthy people across ages. A second PCR of 7 to 11 cycles used a sample-barcoded 5' primer and a J-beta primer mix. TCRdb re-called the 5' RACE reads with MiXCR, one entry per CDR3 protein. The sample has 800,000 to 1,000,000 distinct CDR3 sequences, under 50% seen once. The sample consisted of blood. The source of these receptors is a man aged 30-40 years in good health.

The rearrangement uses TRBV3-1 and TRBJ2-7; TRBD1 might be the D (6 bases). Germline assignment: CDR1 LGHDT and CDR2 YNNKEL (reference sequence). V shed 1 base and J shed 5 bases, with 12 bases lying between them. The CDR3 consists of 14 residues. The DNA for the CDR3 is TGTGCCAGCAGCCAAGGACAGGTCTCAAACGAGCAGTACTTC. It codes for CASSQGQVSNEQYF.

The rearrangement joins TRBV20-1 to TRBJ2-7; 10 bases are shared with TRBD2. The trim removed 5 bases at V and 3 bases at J, leaving 7 bases unmatched. The CDR3 totals 14 residues. The germline CDR1 and CDR2 sequences are DFQATT and SNEGSKA (reference sequence). CDR3 nucleotides: TGCAGTGCTGGGCCCGGGACTAGCGTCTACGAGCAGTACTTC. This encodes CSAGPGTSVYEQYF.

Only a few counts were recorded for this clonotype. The chain employs TRBV20-1 and TRBJ1-2, with 9 positions matching TRBD1. The V segment lost 2 bases and the J segment 3 bases; nucleotides outside the gene matches: 13. The length of the CDR3 is 17 residues. The germline CDR1 and CDR2 sequences are DFQATT and SNEGSKA (reference sequence). CDR3 sequence reads: CSARRPPAGQGDYGYTF. The CDR3 DNA sequence: TGCAGTGCTAGACGGCCCCCAGCGGGACAGGGTGACTATGGCTACACCTTC.

This clonotype was observed a single time. The chain links TRBV18 to TRBJ2-7, with 8 bases fitting TRBD1. The J segment lost 3 bases and the V segment lost 4 bases, leaving 8 bases of the junction unmatched. The germline gives CDR1 KGHSH, CDR2 LQKENI. The CDR3 runs 15 residues. CDR3 nucleotide sequence: TGTGCCAGCTCACTGGGCCCGGGACAGGACTACGAGCAGTACTTC. Its translation: CASSLGPGQDYEQYF.

The V gene is TRBV7-8, the J gene TRBJ1-1; D call uncertain. CDR1 and CDR2 from the germline V gene are SGHVS and FQNEAQ. V was clipped by 5 bases and J by 3 bases, with 10 bases between them. The CDR3 has 13 residues. The DNA for the CDR3 is TGTGCCAGCAGCACTAGGAAGGACACTGAAGCTTTCTTT. Translation gives CASSTRKDTEAFF.

The rearrangement uses TRBV5-6 and TRBJ2-5, with 13 positions matching TRBD2. Germline lookup yields CDR1 SGHDT and CDR2 YYEEEE. Trimming removed 2 bases from V and 11 bases from J; junction bases left unmatched: 12. This CDR3 is built from 16 residues. CDR3 amino acids: CASSFRGTSGENEQYF. The CDR3 DNA is TGTGCCAGCAGCTTCCGTGGGACTAGCGGGGAGAATGAGCAGTACTTC. Complete variable domain (other parts from reference TRBV5-6 and TRBJ2-5): DAGVTQSPTHLIKTRGQQVTLRCSPKSGHDTVSWYQQALGQGPQFIFQYYEEEERQRGNFPDRFSGHQFPNYSSELNVNALLLGDSALYLCASSFRGTSGENEQYFGPGTRLLVL.